The 9 T cell receptor beta chains reported below all come from one sample, sequenced in a study of metastatic and nonmetastatic thyroid tumors. All patients were treatment-naive before thyroid surgery. MiXCR was used by TCRdb to re-call the PCR reads. The sample yields about 40,000 clones, less than 20% seen once. Input material: blood. These receptors all come from a female donor with papillary thyroid cancer or a benign thyroid nodule (not recorded which). Some clones in this sample may be carry-over from other donors' samples.

This clone was detected ten times or more. The chain employs TRBV2 and TRBJ2-7; D gene uncertain. CDR3 length: 13 amino acids. CDR1 SNHLY and CDR2 FYNNEI come from the germline V gene. V shed 4 bases and J shed 0 bases, with 7 bases lying between them. CDR3 protein: CASSGAASYEQYF. The CDR3 bases are TGTGCCAGCAGTGGGGCGGCCTCCTACGAGCAGTACTTC.

V and J are TRBV20-1 and TRBJ2-7; D not resolved. The CDR3 has 14 amino acids. The V end lost 0 bases, the J end lost 6 bases, and 15 bases lay between the germline ends. Germline-derived CDR1 and CDR2 are DFQATT and SNEGSKA (reference sequence). CDR3 loop: CSARDSRHVSEQYF. The CDR3 DNA follows: TGCAGTGCTAGAGATTCGCGGCATGTAAGCGAGCAGTACTTC.

At least ten counts were recorded for this clone. This sequence joins TRBV7-9 and TRBJ1-3; no firm D call. Looked up from germline, CDR1 is SEHNR and CDR2 is FQNEAQ (reference sequence). The CDR3 extends over 13 amino acids. The V and J ends lost 6 bases and 5 bases respectively, with 11 bases between them. The CDR3 DNA reads TGTGCCAGCAGGCCGGCCACAAGAAACACCATATATTTT. Amino acids: CASRPATRNTIYF.

This chain connects TRBV29-1 to TRBJ1-3, with a possible D match to TRBD1 (5 bases). Looked up from germline, CDR1 is SQVTM and CDR2 is ANQGSEA. V was trimmed by 5 bases and J by 0 bases, leaving 14 bases between them. The CDR3 spans 15 residues. The CDR3 spells CSVLYMGLSGNTIYF. CDR3 in DNA: TGCAGCGTTCTGTACATGGGGCTCTCTGGAAACACCATATATTTT.

The rearrangement joins TRBV5-1 to TRBJ1-2; the match to TRBD1 covers 9 bases. CDR1 is SGHRS, CDR2 YFSETQ, per germline. J gave up 8 bases and V 4 bases, and 6 bases lay outside the gene matches. The length of the CDR3 is 13 residues. The CDR3 loop is CASSGQGLEGYTF. The CDR3 DNA is TGCGCCAGCAGCGGACAGGGGTTGGAGGGCTACACCTTC.

The table lists this clone with many counts. The J gene is TRBJ2-1, the V gene TRBV20-1, with no clear D. The CDR3 sequence is 15 residues long. The germline V gene encodes CDR1 DFQATT and CDR2 SNEGSKA (reference sequence). Trimming left V 0 bases short and J 8 bases short, with 17 bases between. Written as DNA, the CDR3 is TGCAGTGCTAGAGATTCGAGACAACCAGTCGATGAGCAGTTCTTC. This gives the protein CSARDSRQPVDEQFF.

This clone was found many times. One base away lies a much larger clone, so this may be a sequencing read error. The sample contains more than one DNA sequence encoding this CDR3. The chain carries TRBV27 and TRBJ1-2; possibly TRBD1 for D (5 bases). In germline, CDR1 is MNHEY, CDR2 SMNVEV (reference sequence). The CDR3 runs to 14 residues. V lost 5 bases, J lost 7 bases, and 17 bases lay in between. The chain's CDR3 is CASSPRTGVFGYTF. The DNA of the CDR3 is TGTGCCAGCAGTCCCAGGACGGGGGTTTTTGGCTACACCTTC.

There are many counts of this clone. The rearrangement uses TRBV28 and TRBJ1-2, with D perhaps matching TRBD1 (5 bases). This CDR3 spans 14 amino acids. Trimming removed 3 bases from V and 7 bases from J, with 15 bases in between. The germline V gene has CDR1 MDHEN and CDR2 SYDVKM. The CDR3, as DNA: TGTGCCAGCAGTTTGCGGGAGCGGGGACCTGGCTACACCTTC. Protein product: CASSLRERGPGYTF.

This clone was found many times. The chain combines TRBV5-8 with TRBJ2-3; unclear D gene. The CDR3 is 13 amino acids. CDR1 SGHTS and CDR2 YDEGEE come from the germline V gene. V dropped 1 base and J dropped 0 bases, with 3 bases sitting between them. CDR3 sequence (DNA): TGTGCCAGCAGCTTGCCTAGCACAGATACGCAGTATTTT. This sequence encodes CASSLPSTDTQYF. The whole variable domain, filled in from reference TRBV5-8 and TRBJ2-3, reads EAGVTQSPTHLIKTRGQQATLRCSPISGHTSVYWYQQALGLGLQFLLWYDEGEERNRGNFPPRFSGRQFPNYSSELNVNALELEDSALYLCASSLPSTDTQYFGPGTRLTVL.